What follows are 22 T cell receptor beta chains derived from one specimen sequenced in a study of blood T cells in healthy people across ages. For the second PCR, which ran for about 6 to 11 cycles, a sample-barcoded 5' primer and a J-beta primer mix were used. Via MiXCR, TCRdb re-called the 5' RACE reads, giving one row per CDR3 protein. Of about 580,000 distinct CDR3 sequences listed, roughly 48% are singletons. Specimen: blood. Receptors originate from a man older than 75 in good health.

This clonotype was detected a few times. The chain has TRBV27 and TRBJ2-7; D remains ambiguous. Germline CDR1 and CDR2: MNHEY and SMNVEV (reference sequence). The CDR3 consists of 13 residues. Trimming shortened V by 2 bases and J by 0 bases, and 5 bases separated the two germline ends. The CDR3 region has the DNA TGTGCCAGCAGTTTAAAGGTCTCCTACGAGCAGTACTTC. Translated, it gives CASSLKVSYEQYF.

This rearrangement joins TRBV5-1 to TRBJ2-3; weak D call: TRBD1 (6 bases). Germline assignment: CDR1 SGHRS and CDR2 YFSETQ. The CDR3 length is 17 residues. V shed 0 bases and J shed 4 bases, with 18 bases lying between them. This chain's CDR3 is CASSLVDSRKPADTQYF. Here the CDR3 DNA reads TGCGCCAGCAGCTTGGTGGACAGCCGCAAACCCGCAGATACGCAGTATTTT.

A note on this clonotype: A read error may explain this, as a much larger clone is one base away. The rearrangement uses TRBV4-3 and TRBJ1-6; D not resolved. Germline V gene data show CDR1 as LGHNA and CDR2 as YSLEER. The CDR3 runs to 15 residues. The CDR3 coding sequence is TGCACCAGCAGCCAAGATCGACATGATGGTTCACCCCTCCACTTT. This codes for CTSSQDRHDGSPLHF.

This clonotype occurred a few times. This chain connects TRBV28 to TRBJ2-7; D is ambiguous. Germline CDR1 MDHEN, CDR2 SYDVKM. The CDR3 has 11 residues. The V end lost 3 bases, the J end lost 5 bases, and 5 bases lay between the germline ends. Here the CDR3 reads CASSFWNEQYF. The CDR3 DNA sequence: TGTGCCAGCAGTTTCTGGAACGAGCAGTACTTC.

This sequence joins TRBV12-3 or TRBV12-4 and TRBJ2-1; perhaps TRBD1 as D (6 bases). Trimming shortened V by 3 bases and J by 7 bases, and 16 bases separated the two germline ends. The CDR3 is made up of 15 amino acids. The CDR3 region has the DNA TGTGCCAGCAGTTTGGGACAACTCGGACTTAATGAGCAGTTCTTC. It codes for CASSLGQLGLNEQFF.

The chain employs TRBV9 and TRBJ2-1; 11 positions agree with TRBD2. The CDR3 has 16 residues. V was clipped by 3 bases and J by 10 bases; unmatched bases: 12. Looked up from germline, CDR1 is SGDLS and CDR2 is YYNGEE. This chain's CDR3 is CASSAPGTSGRREQFF. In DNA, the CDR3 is TGTGCCAGCAGCGCCCCCGGGACTAGCGGAAGAAGAGAGCAGTTCTTC.

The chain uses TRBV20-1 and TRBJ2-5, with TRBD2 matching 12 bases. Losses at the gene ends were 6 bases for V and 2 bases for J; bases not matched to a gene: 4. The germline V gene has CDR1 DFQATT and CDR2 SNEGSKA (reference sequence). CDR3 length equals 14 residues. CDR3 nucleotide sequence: TGCAGTGCAATACTAGCGGGGGGACAAGAGACCCAGTACTTC. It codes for CSAILAGGQETQYF.

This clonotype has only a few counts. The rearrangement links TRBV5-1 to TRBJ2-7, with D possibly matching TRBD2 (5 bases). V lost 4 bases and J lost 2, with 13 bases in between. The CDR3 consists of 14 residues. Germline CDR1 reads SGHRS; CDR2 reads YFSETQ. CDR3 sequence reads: CASSTEARTYEQYF. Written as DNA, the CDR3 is TGCGCCAGCAGCACGGAGGCCCGCACCTACGAGCAGTACTTC.

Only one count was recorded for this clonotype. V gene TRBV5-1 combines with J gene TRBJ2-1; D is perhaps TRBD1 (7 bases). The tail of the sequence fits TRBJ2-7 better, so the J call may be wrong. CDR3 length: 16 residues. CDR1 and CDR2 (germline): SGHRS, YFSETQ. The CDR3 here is CASSLLKGARDNEQYF. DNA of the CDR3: TGCGCCAGCAGCCTTCTCAAGGGGGCGCGGGACAATGAGCAGTACTTC.

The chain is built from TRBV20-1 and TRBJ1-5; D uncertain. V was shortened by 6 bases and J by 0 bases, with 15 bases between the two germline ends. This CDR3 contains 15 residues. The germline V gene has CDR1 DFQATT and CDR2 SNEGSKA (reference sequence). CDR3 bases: TGCAGTGCCGGAGGTGGGTCATATAGCAATCAGCCCCAGCATTTT. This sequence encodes CSAGGGSYSNQPQHF.

This CDR3 is CSAAGVGTEAFF. CDR3 nucleotides: TGCAGTGCCGCAGGGGTCGGGACTGAAGCTTTCTTT. The V gene is TRBV20-1, the J gene TRBJ1-1; the D gene is possibly TRBD1 (6 bases). Germline V gives CDR1 DFQATT, CDR2 SNEGSKA (reference sequence). The V end was cut by 6 bases, the J end by 5 bases, with 13 bases between. The CDR3 contains 12 residues.

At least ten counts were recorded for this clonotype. Here the CDR3 reads CASSLDRTRETQYF. The CDR3 DNA reads as TGTGCCAGCAGCTTAGACCGGACCCGGGAGACCCAGTACTTC. The rearrangement links TRBV7-2 to TRBJ2-5; D gene ambiguous. V was pared by 1 base and J by 5 bases, with 11 bases between. The CDR3 is made up of 14 amino acids. Germline V gene data show CDR1 as SGHTA and CDR2 as FQGNSA.

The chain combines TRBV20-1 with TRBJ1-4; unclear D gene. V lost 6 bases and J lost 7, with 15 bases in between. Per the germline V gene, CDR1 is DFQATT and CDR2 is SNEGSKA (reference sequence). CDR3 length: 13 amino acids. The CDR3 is CSAQQNPGEKLFF. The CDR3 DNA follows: TGCAGTGCCCAACAAAATCCGGGTGAAAAACTGTTTTTT.

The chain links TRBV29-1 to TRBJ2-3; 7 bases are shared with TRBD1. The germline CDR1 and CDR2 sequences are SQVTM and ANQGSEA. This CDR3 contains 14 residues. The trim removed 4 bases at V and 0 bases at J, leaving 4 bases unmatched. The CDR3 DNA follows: TGCAGCGTTGGGACAGGCCTCAGCACAGATACGCAGTATTTT. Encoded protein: CSVGTGLSTDTQYF.

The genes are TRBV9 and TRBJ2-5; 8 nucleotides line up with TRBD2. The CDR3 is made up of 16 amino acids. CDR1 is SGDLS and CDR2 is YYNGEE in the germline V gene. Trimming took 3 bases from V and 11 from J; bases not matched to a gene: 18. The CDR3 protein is CASSAGPGGGGNEQYF. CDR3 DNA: TGTGCCAGCAGCGCTGGTCCGGGAGGGGGAGGGAATGAGCAGTACTTC. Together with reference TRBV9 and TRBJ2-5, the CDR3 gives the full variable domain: DSGVTQTPKHLITATGQRVTLRCSPRSGDLSVYWYQQSLDQGLQFLIQYYNGEERAKGNILERFSAQQFPDLHSELNLSSLELGDSALYFCASSAGPGGGGNEQYFGPGTRLLVL.

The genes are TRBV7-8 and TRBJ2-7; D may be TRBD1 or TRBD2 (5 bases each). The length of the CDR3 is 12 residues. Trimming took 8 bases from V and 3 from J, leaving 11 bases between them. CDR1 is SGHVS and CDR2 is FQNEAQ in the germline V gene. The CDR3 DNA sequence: TGTGCCAGCGGCAGGGACGTCTACGAGCAGTACTTC. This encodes CASGRDVYEQYF. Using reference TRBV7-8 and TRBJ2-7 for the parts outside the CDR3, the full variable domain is GAGVSQSPRYKVAKRGQDVALRCDPISGHVSLFWYQQALGQGPEFLTYFQNEAQLDKSGLPSDRFFAERPEGSVSTLKIQRTQQEDSAVYLCASGRDVYEQYFGPGTRLTVT.

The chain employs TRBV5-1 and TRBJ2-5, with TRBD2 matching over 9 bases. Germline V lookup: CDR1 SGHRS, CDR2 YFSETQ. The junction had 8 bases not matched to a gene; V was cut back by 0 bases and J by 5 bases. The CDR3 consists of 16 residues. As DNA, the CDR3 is TGCGCCAGCAGCTTGGGGCTAGCGGGGATGATGGAGACCCAGTACTTC. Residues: CASSLGLAGMMETQYF.

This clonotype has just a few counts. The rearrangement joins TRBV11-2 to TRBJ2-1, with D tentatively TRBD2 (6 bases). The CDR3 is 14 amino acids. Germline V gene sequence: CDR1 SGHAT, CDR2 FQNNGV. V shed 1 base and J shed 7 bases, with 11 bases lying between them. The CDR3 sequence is CASSLAGVENEQFF. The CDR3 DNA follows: TGTGCCAGCAGCTTAGCGGGGGTGGAGAATGAGCAGTTCTTC.

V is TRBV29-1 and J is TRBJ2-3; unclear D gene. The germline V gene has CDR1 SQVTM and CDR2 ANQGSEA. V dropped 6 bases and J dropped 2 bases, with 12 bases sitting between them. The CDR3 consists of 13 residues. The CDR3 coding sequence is TGCAGCGTGGATGGAGTCGCCACAGATACGCAGTATTTT. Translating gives CSVDGVATDTQYF.

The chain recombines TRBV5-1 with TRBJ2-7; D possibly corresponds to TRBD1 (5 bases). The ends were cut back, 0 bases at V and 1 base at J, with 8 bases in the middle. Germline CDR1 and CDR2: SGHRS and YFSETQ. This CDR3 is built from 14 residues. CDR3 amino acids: CASSLAGYSYEQYF. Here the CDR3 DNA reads TGCGCCAGCAGCTTGGCAGGGTATTCCTACGAGCAGTACTTC.

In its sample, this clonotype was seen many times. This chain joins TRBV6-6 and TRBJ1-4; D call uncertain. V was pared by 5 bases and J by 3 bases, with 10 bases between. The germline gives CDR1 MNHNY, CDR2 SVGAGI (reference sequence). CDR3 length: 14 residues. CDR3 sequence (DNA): TGTGCCAGCAGTCGGGAGGGCCCTAATGAAAAACTGTTTTTT. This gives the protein CASSREGPNEKLFF.

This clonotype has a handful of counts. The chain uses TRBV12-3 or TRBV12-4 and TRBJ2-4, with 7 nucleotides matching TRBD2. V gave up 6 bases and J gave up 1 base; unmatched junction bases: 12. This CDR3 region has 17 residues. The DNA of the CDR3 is TGTGCCAGCAGCCCTGGGGTGGGAGGGATCGCCAAAAACATTCAGTACTTC. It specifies CASSPGVGGIAKNIQYF.